This T cell receptor (beta chain) comes out of a study of brain T cells in children with intractable seizures. Some clones are missing from TCRdb's copy, which holds only in-frame ones; the method was immunoSEQ multiplex PCR. The repertoire consists of tens of thousands of clones, with more than 75% occurring once and the leading ten covering less than 30%. General study findings and limits: Patients' HCMV serostatus was unknown; virus specificity rests on CDR3 similarity alone. Pre-surgery blood may have been undersampled, hiding some clones.

CDR1 is GTSNPN and CDR2 is SVGIG in the germline V gene (reference sequence). The CDR3 contains 13 residues. V shed 4 bases, J shed 5 bases, and the junction held 4 bases outside the gene matches. On this clone itself: Its antigen is currently unknown.

Only cases whose brain tissue showed the highest T cell transcript signatures were sequenced. Before surgery, patients took at least one anti-epileptic drug. This receptor was identified in a girl aged 2 to 10 with Rasmussen encephalitis and intractable seizures. The specimen was peripheral blood, collected at surgery. The J gene is TRBJ2-2, the V gene TRBV30, with TRBD1 matching 7 bases. This chain's CDR3 is CAWNQGETGELFF. CDR3 nucleotides: TGTGCCTGGAATCAGGGGGAAACCGGGGAGCTGTTTTTT.